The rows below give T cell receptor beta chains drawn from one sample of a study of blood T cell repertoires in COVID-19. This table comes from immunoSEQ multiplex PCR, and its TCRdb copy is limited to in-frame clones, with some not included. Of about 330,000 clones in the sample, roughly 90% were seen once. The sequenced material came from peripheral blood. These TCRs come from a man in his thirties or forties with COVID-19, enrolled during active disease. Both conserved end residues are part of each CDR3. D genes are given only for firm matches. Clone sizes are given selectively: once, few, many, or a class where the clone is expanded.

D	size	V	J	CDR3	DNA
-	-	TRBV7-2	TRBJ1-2	CASSFPGAGAGGYTF	TGTGCCAGCAGCTTCCCCGGGGCGGGGGCAGGTGGCTACACCTTC
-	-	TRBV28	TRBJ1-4	CASSFRDLGEKLFF	TGTGCCAGCAGTTTCCGGGACTTGGGCGAAAAACTGTTTTTT
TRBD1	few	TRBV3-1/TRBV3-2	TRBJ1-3	CASSQGQGVNTIYF	TGTGCCAGCAGCCAAGGACAGGGAGTAAACACCATATATTTT
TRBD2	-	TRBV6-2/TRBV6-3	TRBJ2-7	CASSYGTSGGYEQYF	TGTGCCAGCAGTTACGGGACTAGCGGGGGTTACGAGCAGTACTTC
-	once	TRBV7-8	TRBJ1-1	CASSPGVLNTEAFF	TGTGCCAGCAGCCCAGGGGTTCTGAACACTGAAGCTTTCTTT
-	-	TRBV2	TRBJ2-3	CASSPSAGFTDTQYF	TGTGCCAGCAGTCCCTCCGCGGGGTTCACAGATACGCAGTATTTT
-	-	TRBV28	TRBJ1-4	CASIPGGQQNEKLFF	TGTGCCAGCATCCCAGGTGGGCAGCAAAATGAAAAACTGTTTTTT
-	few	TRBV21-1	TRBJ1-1	CASSKGDKHPSNTEAFF	TGTGCCAGCAGCAAAGGTGATAAACACCCATCGAACACTGAAGCTTTCTTT
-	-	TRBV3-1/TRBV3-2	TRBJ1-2	CASSQEGGWGYGYTF	TGTGCCAGCAGCCAAGAAGGGGGATGGGGTTATGGCTACACCTTC
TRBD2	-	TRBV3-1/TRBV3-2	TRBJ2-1	CASSPRTSGYNEQFF	TGTGCCAGCAGCCCAAGGACTAGCGGCTACAATGAGCAGTTCTTC
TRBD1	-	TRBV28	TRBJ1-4	CASSLSGTGWGEKLFF	TGTGCCAGCAGTTTATCAGGGACAGGTTGGGGTGAAAAACTGTTTTTT
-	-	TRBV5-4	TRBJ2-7	CASSLAGIYEQYF	TGTGCCAGCAGCTTGGCAGGGATCTACGAGCAGTACTTC
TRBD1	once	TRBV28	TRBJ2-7	CAARDSHYEQYF	TGTGCCGCCCGGGACAGTCACTACGAGCAGTACTTC
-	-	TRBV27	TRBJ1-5	CASSPTIMAIAMVINQPQHF	TGTGCCAGCAGTCCAACTATAATGGCTATCGCTATGGTTATCAATCAGCCCCAGCATTTT
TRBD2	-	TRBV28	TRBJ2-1	CASSSLAEEGLLNEQFF	TGTGCCAGCAGTTCCCTAGCGGAGGAGGGCCTCCTGAATGAGCAGTTCTTC
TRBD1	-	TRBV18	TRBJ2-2	CASSPRTGGTGELFF	TGTGCCAGCTCACCACGGACAGGGGGGACCGGGGAGCTGTTTTTT
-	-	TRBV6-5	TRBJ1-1	CASSPRQDTNTEAFF	TGTGCCAGCAGTCCTCGACAGGATACCAACACTGAAGCTTTCTTT
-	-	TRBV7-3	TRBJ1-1	CASSLVAVNTEAFF	TGTGCCAGCAGCTTAGTGGCAGTGAACACTGAAGCTTTCTTT
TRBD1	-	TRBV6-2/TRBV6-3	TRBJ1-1	CASSYPPGQVPEAFF	TGTGCCAGCAGTTACCCGCCGGGACAGGTGCCCGAAGCTTTCTTT
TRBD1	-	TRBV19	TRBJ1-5	CASSIMAGGINQPQHF	TGTGCCAGTAGTATAATGGCAGGGGGGATCAATCAGCCCCAGCATTTT
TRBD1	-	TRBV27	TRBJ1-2	CASSQDRAGGYTF	TGTGCCAGCAGTCAGGACAGGGCCGGTGGCTACACCTTC
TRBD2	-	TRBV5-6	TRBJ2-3	CASSSSGSLGTQYF	TGTGCCAGCAGCTCTAGCGGGTCCCTCGGTACGCAGTATTTT
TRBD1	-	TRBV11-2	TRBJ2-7	CASSLGDRNHEQYF	TGTGCCAGCAGCTTAGGGGACAGGAACCACGAGCAGTACTTC
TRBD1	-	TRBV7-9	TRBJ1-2	CASSWLDREHNYGYTF	TGTGCCAGCAGCTGGCTAGACAGGGAGCACAACTATGGCTACACCTTC